Below are 20 T cell receptor beta chains sequenced from a single sample in a study of blood T cell repertoires in COVID-19. TCRdb's table, derived via immunoSEQ multiplex PCR, lists solely in-frame clones and lacks some. The data show some 190,000 clones, roughly 84% seen once. The sample taken for sequencing was peripheral blood. These receptors were taken from a human donor in a cohort sampled during active COVID-19.

V is TRBV10-3 and J is TRBJ1-5; TRBD1 might be the D (5 bases). In germline, CDR1 is ENHRY, CDR2 SYGVKD. The CDR3 spans 14 residues. The ends were cut back, 3 bases at V and 1 base at J, with 7 bases in the middle. The chain's CDR3 is CAISDRASNQPQHF. CDR3 nucleotides: TGTGCCATCAGTGACAGGGCCAGCAATCAGCCCCAGCATTTT.

This clone was seen more than once but under ten times. The chain couples TRBV27 to TRBJ2-3, with D possibly matching TRBD2 (5 bases). In germline, CDR1 is MNHEY, CDR2 SMNVEV (reference sequence). V was trimmed by 5 bases and J by 2 bases, leaving 11 bases between them. The CDR3 runs 14 residues. The CDR3 coding sequence is TGTGCCAGCAGTCAAGGACTGTACACAGATACGCAGTATTTT. Amino acids: CASSQGLYTDTQYF.

This rearrangement joins TRBV6-6 to TRBJ2-1; 8 bases map to TRBD2. V lost 1 base to trimming and J lost 0 bases; unmatched junction nucleotides: 2. Per the germline V gene, CDR1 is MNHNY and CDR2 is SVGAGI (reference sequence). This CDR3 contains 16 residues. The CDR3 spells CASSYYGGDSYNEQFF. DNA for the CDR3: TGTGCCAGCAGTTACTACGGGGGGGACTCCTACAATGAGCAGTTCTTC.

This clone appeared a few times. CDR3 in amino acids: CAWGDSSYEQYF. CDR3 bases: TGTGCCTGGGGGGACAGCTCCTACGAGCAGTACTTC. The chain employs TRBV30 and TRBJ2-7; 7 bases are a match to TRBD1. The CDR3 has 12 residues. Germline V gene lookup returns CDR1 GTSNPN and CDR2 SVGIG (reference sequence). J was trimmed by 0 bases and V by 5 bases; bases with no gene match: 1.

This chain uses TRBV5-1 with TRBJ2-3, with D maybe TRBD2 (5 bases). This CDR3 is 14 amino acids long. V was pared by 2 bases and J by 2 bases, with 9 bases between. Germline V gene lookup returns CDR1 SGHRS and CDR2 YFSETQ. The CDR3 DNA is TGCGCCAGCAGCTTCGAGCGGATCACAGATACGCAGTATTTT. Residues: CASSFERITDTQYF.

The rearrangement links TRBV3-1 (or the pseudogene TRBV3-2) to TRBJ1-1; 7 bases match TRBD1. There are 14 residues in the CDR3. Germline loops: CDR1 LGHDT, CDR2 YNNKEL (reference sequence). After removal of 4 bases from V and 1 base from J, the junction contained 3 bases not matched to a gene. Here the CDR3 reads CASSLDRANTEAFF. CDR3 bases: TGTGCCAGCAGCCTAGACAGGGCGAACACTGAAGCTTTCTTT.

In its sample, this clone was seen a few times. The V and J genes are TRBV2 and TRBJ2-7; tentatively, D is TRBD1 (5 bases). The CDR3 contains 13 residues. The V and J ends lost 2 bases and 12 bases respectively, with 17 bases between them. Germline values: CDR1 SNHLY, CDR2 FYNNEI. The CDR3 DNA reads TGTGCCAGCAGTGAATACGTGGGTCGACAGTTGTACTTC. Amino acid sequence: CASSEYVGRQLYF.

The V gene is TRBV2, the J gene TRBJ1-5; D not certain. Trimming shortened V by 2 bases and J by 4 bases, and 9 bases separated the two germline ends. Germline V gene sequence: CDR1 SNHLY, CDR2 FYNNEI. The CDR3 runs 14 residues. The DNA for the CDR3 is TGTGCCAGCAGTGAATTGGGAGGGAATCAGCCCCAGCATTTT. As protein: CASSELGGNQPQHF.

The CDR3 sequence is CASSTLRETQYF. The CDR3, as DNA: TGTGCCAGCAGCACCCTACGGGAGACCCAGTACTTC. The chain employs TRBV11-2 and TRBJ2-5; D is unresolved. There are 12 residues in the CDR3. The germline V gene has CDR1 SGHAT and CDR2 FQNNGV. V shed 5 bases and J shed 5 bases, with 9 bases lying between them.

The chain is built from TRBV7-2 and TRBJ2-7, with 7 bases matching TRBD1. CDR1 is SGHTA and CDR2 is FQGNSA in the germline V gene. The V and J ends lost 1 base and 6 bases, in that order; junction bases with no gene match: 9. There are 15 residues in the CDR3. The CDR3 DNA follows: TGTGCCAGCAGCTTAGTTGGTGCAGGGGGTGGCGAGCAGTACTTC. Translating it yields CASSLVGAGGGEQYF.

For this clone: At one end the junction does not follow the germline gene, possibly because of a read error. This chain joins TRBV24-1 and TRBJ2-1; 15 bases fit TRBD2. This CDR3 region has 14 residues. CDR1 KGHDR and CDR2 SFDVKD come from the germline V gene. The CDR3 region has the DNA TGTGCCACCAGTGGACCGGGACTAGCGGGAGGTCAGATCTTC. It is translated as CATSGPGLAGGQIF.

This clone was picked up a small number of times. J is TRBJ1-1 and V is TRBV10-2; D perhaps matches TRBD1 (6 bases). This CDR3 region has 13 residues. V lost 6 bases and J 5 bases, leaving 13 bases between the germline ends. Germline CDR1 is WSHSY and CDR2 is SAAADI. Here the CDR3 DNA reads TGCGCCAGCAGCCTCAGGGGTTTGACTGAAGCTTTCTTT. This translates into CASSLRGLTEAFF.

The genes are TRBV6-2 or TRBV6-3 and TRBJ1-5; perhaps TRBD1 as D (5 bases). Trimming pared 1 base from V and 5 bases from J, leaving 6 bases between. This CDR3 is built from 13 residues. In germline, CDR1 is MNHEY, CDR2 SVGEGT. The CDR3 DNA sequence: TGTGCCAGCAGTTACTGGGGCGATCAGCCCCAGCATTTT. Protein sequence: CASSYWGDQPQHF.

This clone was detected only once. The chain is built from TRBV21-1 and TRBJ2-7; TRBD1 is the table's D call and was not checked against the DNA. TRBV21-1 is deemed a pseudogene. The CDR3 spans 14 residues. The CDR3 nucleotides read TGTGCCGGATTAACAGGCCAGCGATATTACGAGCAGTACTTC. This sequence encodes CAGLTGQRYYEQYF.

The gene calls are TRBV10-3 and TRBJ2-3, with TRBD2 matching 9 bases. CDR3 size: 18 residues. V lost 0 bases to trimming and J lost 3 bases; unmatched junction nucleotides: 10. Germline-derived CDR1 and CDR2 are ENHRY and SYGVKD. CDR3 region: CAISESPRTSAPTDTQYF. In DNA, the CDR3 is TGTGCCATCAGTGAGTCCCCCCGGACTAGCGCACCAACAGATACGCAGTATTTT.

The CDR3 nucleotides read TGTGCCAGCAGTTTTGGTAGCGGGGGGCAAGAGACCCAGTACTTC. As protein: CASSFGSGGQETQYF. V usage is TRBV27 and J usage is TRBJ2-5; 10 bases match TRBD2. Losses at the gene ends were 3 bases for V and 2 bases for J; bases not matched to a gene: 3. The CDR3 totals 15 residues. Germline CDR1 is MNHEY and CDR2 is SMNVEV (reference sequence).

This rearrangement joins TRBV24-1 to TRBJ2-2, with 7 nucleotides matching TRBD2. The CDR3 spans 17 residues. Germline V lookup: CDR1 KGHDR, CDR2 SFDVKD. J was trimmed by 8 bases and V by 0 bases; bases with no gene match: 11. CDR3 sequence reads: CATSDLHRGSPAGELFF. The CDR3 DNA is TGTGCCACCAGTGATTTGCATCGCGGGAGCCCCGCTGGGGAGCTGTTTTTT.

The chain uses TRBV11-2 and TRBJ2-3, with a tentative D call TRBD1 (6 bases). The V end lost 5 bases, the J end lost 0 bases, and 9 bases lay between the germline ends. Per germline, CDR1 SGHAT and CDR2 FQNNGV. This CDR3 comprises 14 residues. The CDR3 nucleotides are TGTGCCAGCAGCATTCAGGGGAGCACAGATACGCAGTATTTT. This translates into CASSIQGSTDTQYF.

The V call is TRBV27, the J call TRBJ1-3, with D possibly matching TRBD1 (5 bases). Trimming pared 0 bases from V and 7 bases from J, leaving 10 bases between. The CDR3 runs 14 residues. Per germline, CDR1 MNHEY and CDR2 SMNVEV (reference sequence). CDR3: CASSLSGPWNTIYF. Written as DNA, the CDR3 is TGTGCCAGCAGTTTATCGGGGCCTTGGAACACCATATATTTT.

The table lists this clone with a count of one. The chain links TRBV2 to TRBJ1-4, with 7 positions matching TRBD1. Germline CDR1 and CDR2: SNHLY and FYNNEI. V was pared by 6 bases and J by 8 bases, with 9 bases of the junction left unmatched. This CDR3 is built from 14 residues. The CDR3 loop reads CASRTTGVGEKLFF. DNA of the CDR3: TGTGCCAGCAGGACCACAGGGGTTGGAGAAAAACTGTTTTTT.